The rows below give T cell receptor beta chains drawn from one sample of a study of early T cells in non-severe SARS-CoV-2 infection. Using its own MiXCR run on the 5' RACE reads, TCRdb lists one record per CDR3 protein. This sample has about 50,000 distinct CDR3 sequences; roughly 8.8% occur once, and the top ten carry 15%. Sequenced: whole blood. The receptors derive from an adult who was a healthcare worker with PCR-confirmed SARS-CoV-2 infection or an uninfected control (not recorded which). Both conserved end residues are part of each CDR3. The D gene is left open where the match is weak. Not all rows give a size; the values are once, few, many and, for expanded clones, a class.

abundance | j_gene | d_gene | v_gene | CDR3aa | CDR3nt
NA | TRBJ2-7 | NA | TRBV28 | CASRSHSYEQYF | TGTGCCAGCAGGTCCCACTCCTACGAGCAGTACTTC
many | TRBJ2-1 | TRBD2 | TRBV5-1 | CASTPETSGKVEQFF | TGCGCCAGCACCCCCGAGACTAGCGGGAAGGTTGAGCAGTTCTTC
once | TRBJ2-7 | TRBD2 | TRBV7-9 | CASSLGLAVADEQYF | TGTGCCAGCAGCTTAGGGCTAGCGGTAGCGGACGAGCAGTACTTC
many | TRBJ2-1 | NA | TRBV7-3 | CASSLDVGRSEQFF | TGTGCCAGCAGCTTAGATGTGGGCCGTAGTGAGCAGTTCTTC
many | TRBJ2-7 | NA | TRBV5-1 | CASSLGRGNEQYF | TGCGCCAGCAGCTTGGGGAGAGGGAACGAGCAGTACTTC
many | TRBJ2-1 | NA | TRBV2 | CASSERWLAEQFF | TGTGCCAGCAGTGAACGGTGGCTAGCGGAGCAGTTCTTC
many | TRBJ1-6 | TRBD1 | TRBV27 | CASSIRDSLPPLHF | TGTGCCAGCAGTATAAGGGACAGTCTCCCACCCCTCCACTTT
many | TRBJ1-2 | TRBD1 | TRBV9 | CASRGRDRVHGYTF | TGTGCCAGCAGAGGACGGGACAGGGTGCATGGCTACACCTTC
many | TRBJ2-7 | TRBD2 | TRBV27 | CASSWSTSGMYEQYF | TGTGCCAGCAGTTGGTCGACTAGCGGAATGTACGAGCAGTACTTC
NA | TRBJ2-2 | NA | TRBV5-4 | CASSPEGPRSRELFF | TGTGCCAGCAGTCCCGAGGGACCCCGGTCCAGGGAGCTGTTTTTT
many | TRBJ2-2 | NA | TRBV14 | CASSHSGTGELFF | TGTGCCAGCAGCCATAGCGGTACCGGGGAGCTGTTTTTT
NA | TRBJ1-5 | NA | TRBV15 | CATSRPDTFRQPQHF | TGTGCCACCAGCAGACCCGACACCTTTCGTCAGCCCCAGCATTTT
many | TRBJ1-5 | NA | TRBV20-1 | CSARDRGISNQPQHF | TGCAGTGCTAGAGACAGGGGCATTAGCAATCAGCCCCAGCATTTT
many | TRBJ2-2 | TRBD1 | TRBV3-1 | CASSQRQGVLFF | TGTGCCAGCAGCCAGAGACAGGGAGTGCTGTTTTTT
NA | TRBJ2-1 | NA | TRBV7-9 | CASSFIEKGMGEQFF | TGTGCCAGCAGCTTTATTGAGAAGGGGATGGGTGAGCAGTTCTTC
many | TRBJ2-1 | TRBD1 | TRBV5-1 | CASSLGQGASNEQFF | TGCGCCAGCAGCTTGGGGCAGGGGGCTAGCAATGAGCAGTTCTTC
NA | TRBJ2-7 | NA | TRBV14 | CASSQPTHYEQYF | TGTGCCAGCAGCCAACCGACGCATTACGAGCAGTACTTC
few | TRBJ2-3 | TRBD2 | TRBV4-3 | CASSQEPPSGMGTDTQYF | TGCGCCAGCAGCCAAGAGCCCCCTAGCGGGATGGGTACAGATACGCAGTATTTT
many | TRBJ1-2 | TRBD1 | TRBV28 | CASSSGQGNGYTF | TGTGCCAGCAGTTCGGGACAGGGAAATGGCTACACCTTC
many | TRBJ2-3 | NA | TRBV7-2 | CASSLLGADSTDTQYF | TGTGCCAGCAGCTTACTGGGGGCAGATTCCACAGATACGCAGTATTTT
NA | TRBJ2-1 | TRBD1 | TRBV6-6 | CASSYSVAGGIYNEQFF | TGTGCCAGCAGTTACTCTGTGGCAGGGGGCATCTACAATGAGCAGTTCTTC
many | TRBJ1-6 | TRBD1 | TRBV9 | CASSARQGRDSPLHF | TGTGCCAGCAGCGCCCGACAGGGTCGCGATTCACCCCTCCACTTT
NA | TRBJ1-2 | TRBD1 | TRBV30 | CAWSGTGVNYGYTF | TGTGCCTGGAGTGGGACAGGGGTAAACTATGGCTACACCTTC
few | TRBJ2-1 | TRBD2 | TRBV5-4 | CASSSGTSAYNEQFF | TGTGCCAGCAGCTCTGGGACTAGCGCCTACAATGAGCAGTTCTTC
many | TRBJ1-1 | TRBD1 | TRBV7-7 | CASSSSSFTTGPLVTEAFF | TGTGCCAGCAGCTCTTCTTCCTTCACGACAGGGCCCTTAGTTACTGAAGCTTTCTTT
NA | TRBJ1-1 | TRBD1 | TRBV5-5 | CASSWDRGDLMNTEAFF | TGTGCCAGCAGCTGGGACAGGGGGGACCTTATGAACACTGAAGCTTTCTTT
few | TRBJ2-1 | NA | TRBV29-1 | CSVLKRTVYNEQFF | TGCAGCGTTCTTAAGCGGACAGTCTACAATGAGCAGTTCTTC
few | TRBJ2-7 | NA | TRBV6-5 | CASSYSRKTYEQYF | TGTGCCAGCAGTTACAGCCGGAAAACCTACGAGCAGTACTTC
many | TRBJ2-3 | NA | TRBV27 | CASSPGLESTDTQYF | TGTGCCAGCAGTCCCGGACTGGAGAGCACAGATACGCAGTATTTT
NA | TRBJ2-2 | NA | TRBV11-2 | CASSPTLLTGELFF | TGTGCCAGCAGCCCAACTCTCCTCACCGGGGAGCTGTTTTTT
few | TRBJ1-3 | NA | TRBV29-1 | CSAEIVSGNTIYF | TGCAGCGCCGAGATTGTATCTGGAAACACCATATATTTT
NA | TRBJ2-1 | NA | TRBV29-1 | CSTWTQDDINEQFF | TGCAGCACTTGGACACAGGACGATATCAATGAGCAGTTCTTC
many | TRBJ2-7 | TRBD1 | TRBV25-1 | CASSEGTGSRAYEQYF | TGTGCCAGCAGTGAAGGGACAGGGAGTAGGGCCTACGAGCAGTACTTC
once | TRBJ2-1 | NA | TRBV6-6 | CASEAGDSHEQFF | TGTGCCAGCGAGGCGGGGGACAGCCATGAGCAGTTCTTC
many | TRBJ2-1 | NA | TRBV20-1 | CSALRTLYNEQFF | TGCAGTGCTTTGAGGACCCTATACAATGAGCAGTTCTTC
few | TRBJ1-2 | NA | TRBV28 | CATQRYYGYTF | TGTGCCACCCAGCGATACTATGGCTACACCTTC
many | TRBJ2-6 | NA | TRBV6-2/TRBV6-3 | CASSYSSRGAGANVLTF | TGTGCCAGCAGTTACTCCAGTAGGGGTGCTGGGGCCAACGTCCTGACTTTC
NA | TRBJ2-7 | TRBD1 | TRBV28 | CASSQGANEQYF | TGTGCCAGCAGCCAGGGGGCCAACGAGCAGTACTTC
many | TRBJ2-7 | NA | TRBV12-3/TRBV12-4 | CASGDHYEQYF | TGTGCCAGCGGGGACCACTACGAGCAGTACTTC
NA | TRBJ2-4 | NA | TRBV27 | CASSAVAVGNIQYF | TGTGCCAGCAGTGCAGTGGCAGTAGGGAACATTCAGTACTTC
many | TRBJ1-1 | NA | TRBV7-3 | CASSFSENTEAFF | TGTGCCAGCAGCTTTTCAGAGAACACTGAAGCTTTCTTT
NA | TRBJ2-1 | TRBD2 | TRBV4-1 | CASSLRSTSGDNEQFF | TGCGCCAGCAGCCTCCGAAGTACTAGCGGTGACAATGAGCAGTTCTTC
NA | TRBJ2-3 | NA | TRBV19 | CASRTAGRFGPDTQYF | TGTGCCAGTAGAACCGCGGGACGCTTCGGGCCAGATACGCAGTATTTT
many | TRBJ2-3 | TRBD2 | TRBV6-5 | CASSRRASGSPTSTDTQYF | TGTGCCAGCAGCCGTCGGGCTAGCGGGAGCCCAACTAGCACAGATACGCAGTATTTT
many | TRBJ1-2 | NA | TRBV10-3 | CAISESSGKFYYGYTF | TGTGCCATCAGTGAGTCGTCAGGGAAATTTTACTATGGCTACACCTTC
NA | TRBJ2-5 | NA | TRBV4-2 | CASSQDYGETQYF | TGTGCCAGCAGCCAAGATTATGGGGAGACCCAGTACTTC
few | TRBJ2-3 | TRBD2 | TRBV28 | CASSPIRGGRGTDTQYF | TGTGCCAGCAGTCCTATAAGGGGAGGGCGAGGGACAGATACGCAGTATTTT
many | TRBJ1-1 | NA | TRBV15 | CATSRDLDRSYTEAFF | TGTGCCACCAGCAGAGATCTGGACAGATCATACACTGAAGCTTTCTTT
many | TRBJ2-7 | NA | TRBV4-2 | CASSQGQGGNSYEQYF | TGTGCCAGCAGCCAAGGTCAGGGCGGGAACTCCTACGAGCAGTACTTC
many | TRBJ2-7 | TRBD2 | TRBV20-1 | CSARRQVAGGHEQYF | TGCAGTGCTAGGCGCCAGGTAGCGGGGGGCCACGAGCAGTACTTC
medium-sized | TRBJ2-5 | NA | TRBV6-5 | CASSPVQGTGSWETQYF | TGTGCCAGCAGTCCTGTTCAGGGGACGGGAAGTTGGGAGACCCAGTACTTC
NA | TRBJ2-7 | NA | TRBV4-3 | CASSQSRWGGLEQYF | TGCGCCAGCAGCCAGTCCCGCTGGGGGGGCCTCGAGCAGTACTTC